These T cell receptor beta chains were read from a single sample in a study of blood T cells in healthy people across ages. TCRdb fed the 5' RACE reads into MiXCR, producing one record per CDR3 protein. This table has roughly 1.7 million distinct CDR3 sequences, about 31% appearing once. The specimen sequenced was blood. The receptors come from a woman aged 25 to 45 in good health. Both conserved end residues are part of each CDR3. The D gene is left open where the match is weak. For some rows the clone size is stated as once, few or many, or as a class when expanded; others skip it.

clone size	V gene	D gene	J gene	CDR3 DNA	CDR3 protein
-	TRBV5-6	TRBD2	TRBJ2-7	TGTGCCAGCAGCTTGTTTGATAGCGGGATCTACGAGCAGTACTTC	CASSLFDSGIYEQYF
few	TRBV12-3/TRBV12-4	-	TRBJ2-1	TGTGCCTCCTTAGCCCAAAACTCCTACAATGAGCAGTTCTTC	CASLAQNSYNEQFF
-	TRBV20-1	TRBD2	TRBJ2-5	TGCAGTGCTATTCGACTAGCGGGAGGGTGGGTCCAAGAGACCCAGTACTTC	CSAIRLAGGWVQETQYF
-	TRBV28	-	TRBJ1-2	TGTGCCAGCAGTTTAGGCCCGAGGGGCGGCTACACCTTC	CASSLGPRGGYTF
many	TRBV11-2	TRBD2	TRBJ2-1	TGTGCCAGCAGCTTAGTTGGGGGAGGGTATAATGAGCAGTTCTTC	CASSLVGGGYNEQFF
-	TRBV12-3/TRBV12-4	-	TRBJ2-1	TGTGCCAGCAGTCCCCGATTGGGGGCTGGCTACAATGAGCAGTTCTTC	CASSPRLGAGYNEQFF
once	TRBV19	-	TRBJ1-1	TGTGCCAGTAGTGTTGATCGAGGGGGGAACACTGAAGCTTTCTTT	CASSVDRGGNTEAFF
-	TRBV3-1	TRBD2	TRBJ2-7	TGTGCCAGCAGCTTCGGACTAGCGGGAGGCCGTTCCTACGAGCAGTACTTC	CASSFGLAGGRSYEQYF
few	TRBV5-6	TRBD2	TRBJ2-1	TGTGCCAGCAGCTTGTACGGGACTAGCGGGAGTGTTGAGCAGTTCTTC	CASSLYGTSGSVEQFF
-	TRBV15	-	TRBJ2-7	TGTGCCACCAGCAGTAGGGCCTTCTCCTACGAGCAGTACTTC	CATSSRAFSYEQYF
-	TRBV5-1	-	TRBJ2-4	TGCGCCAGCAGCTCTGGCTTGACAGCAACTAAAAACATTCAGTACTTC	CASSSGLTATKNIQYF
-	TRBV5-4	TRBD1	TRBJ2-5	TGTGCCAGCAGGTCACAGGGGGCAATCCAAGAGACCCAGTACTTC	CASRSQGAIQETQYF